This TCR beta chain comes out of a study of cytomegalovirus exposure and HLA in healthy donors. Findings of the study overall: Earlier findings revealed that most TCR beta V segments proved productive either about 90% or about 30% of the time. Later on, an analysis showed TCR association rates differing by HLA locus, with DRB1 the most and HLA-C the fewest. Per published reports, the classifier diagnosed cytomegalovirus status with high specificity and sensitivity.

The PCR employed 60 Vbeta primers together with 13 Jbeta primers. The method was immunoSEQ multiplex PCR; TCRdb's version includes in-frame clones alone and lacks a portion of them. In the table there are 90,000 to 110,000 clones, approximately 70% of which are singletons. This clone appeared once. What it binds is unknown. The germline gives CDR1 GTSNPN, CDR2 SVGIG (reference sequence). The CDR3 runs to 14 residues. Trimming removed 2 bases at V and 6 bases at J, with 17 bases between. The V gene is TRBV30, the J gene TRBJ2-7, with D perhaps matching TRBD2 (6 bases). The sequence was obtained from a man aged 30 to 45 in good health and CMV-seronegative. Sequencing used PBMCs. Here the CDR3 DNA reads TGTGCCTGGAGTTACGGGAGCCCCCTGAGCGAGCAGTACTTC. Translated, it gives CAWSYGSPLSEQYF.